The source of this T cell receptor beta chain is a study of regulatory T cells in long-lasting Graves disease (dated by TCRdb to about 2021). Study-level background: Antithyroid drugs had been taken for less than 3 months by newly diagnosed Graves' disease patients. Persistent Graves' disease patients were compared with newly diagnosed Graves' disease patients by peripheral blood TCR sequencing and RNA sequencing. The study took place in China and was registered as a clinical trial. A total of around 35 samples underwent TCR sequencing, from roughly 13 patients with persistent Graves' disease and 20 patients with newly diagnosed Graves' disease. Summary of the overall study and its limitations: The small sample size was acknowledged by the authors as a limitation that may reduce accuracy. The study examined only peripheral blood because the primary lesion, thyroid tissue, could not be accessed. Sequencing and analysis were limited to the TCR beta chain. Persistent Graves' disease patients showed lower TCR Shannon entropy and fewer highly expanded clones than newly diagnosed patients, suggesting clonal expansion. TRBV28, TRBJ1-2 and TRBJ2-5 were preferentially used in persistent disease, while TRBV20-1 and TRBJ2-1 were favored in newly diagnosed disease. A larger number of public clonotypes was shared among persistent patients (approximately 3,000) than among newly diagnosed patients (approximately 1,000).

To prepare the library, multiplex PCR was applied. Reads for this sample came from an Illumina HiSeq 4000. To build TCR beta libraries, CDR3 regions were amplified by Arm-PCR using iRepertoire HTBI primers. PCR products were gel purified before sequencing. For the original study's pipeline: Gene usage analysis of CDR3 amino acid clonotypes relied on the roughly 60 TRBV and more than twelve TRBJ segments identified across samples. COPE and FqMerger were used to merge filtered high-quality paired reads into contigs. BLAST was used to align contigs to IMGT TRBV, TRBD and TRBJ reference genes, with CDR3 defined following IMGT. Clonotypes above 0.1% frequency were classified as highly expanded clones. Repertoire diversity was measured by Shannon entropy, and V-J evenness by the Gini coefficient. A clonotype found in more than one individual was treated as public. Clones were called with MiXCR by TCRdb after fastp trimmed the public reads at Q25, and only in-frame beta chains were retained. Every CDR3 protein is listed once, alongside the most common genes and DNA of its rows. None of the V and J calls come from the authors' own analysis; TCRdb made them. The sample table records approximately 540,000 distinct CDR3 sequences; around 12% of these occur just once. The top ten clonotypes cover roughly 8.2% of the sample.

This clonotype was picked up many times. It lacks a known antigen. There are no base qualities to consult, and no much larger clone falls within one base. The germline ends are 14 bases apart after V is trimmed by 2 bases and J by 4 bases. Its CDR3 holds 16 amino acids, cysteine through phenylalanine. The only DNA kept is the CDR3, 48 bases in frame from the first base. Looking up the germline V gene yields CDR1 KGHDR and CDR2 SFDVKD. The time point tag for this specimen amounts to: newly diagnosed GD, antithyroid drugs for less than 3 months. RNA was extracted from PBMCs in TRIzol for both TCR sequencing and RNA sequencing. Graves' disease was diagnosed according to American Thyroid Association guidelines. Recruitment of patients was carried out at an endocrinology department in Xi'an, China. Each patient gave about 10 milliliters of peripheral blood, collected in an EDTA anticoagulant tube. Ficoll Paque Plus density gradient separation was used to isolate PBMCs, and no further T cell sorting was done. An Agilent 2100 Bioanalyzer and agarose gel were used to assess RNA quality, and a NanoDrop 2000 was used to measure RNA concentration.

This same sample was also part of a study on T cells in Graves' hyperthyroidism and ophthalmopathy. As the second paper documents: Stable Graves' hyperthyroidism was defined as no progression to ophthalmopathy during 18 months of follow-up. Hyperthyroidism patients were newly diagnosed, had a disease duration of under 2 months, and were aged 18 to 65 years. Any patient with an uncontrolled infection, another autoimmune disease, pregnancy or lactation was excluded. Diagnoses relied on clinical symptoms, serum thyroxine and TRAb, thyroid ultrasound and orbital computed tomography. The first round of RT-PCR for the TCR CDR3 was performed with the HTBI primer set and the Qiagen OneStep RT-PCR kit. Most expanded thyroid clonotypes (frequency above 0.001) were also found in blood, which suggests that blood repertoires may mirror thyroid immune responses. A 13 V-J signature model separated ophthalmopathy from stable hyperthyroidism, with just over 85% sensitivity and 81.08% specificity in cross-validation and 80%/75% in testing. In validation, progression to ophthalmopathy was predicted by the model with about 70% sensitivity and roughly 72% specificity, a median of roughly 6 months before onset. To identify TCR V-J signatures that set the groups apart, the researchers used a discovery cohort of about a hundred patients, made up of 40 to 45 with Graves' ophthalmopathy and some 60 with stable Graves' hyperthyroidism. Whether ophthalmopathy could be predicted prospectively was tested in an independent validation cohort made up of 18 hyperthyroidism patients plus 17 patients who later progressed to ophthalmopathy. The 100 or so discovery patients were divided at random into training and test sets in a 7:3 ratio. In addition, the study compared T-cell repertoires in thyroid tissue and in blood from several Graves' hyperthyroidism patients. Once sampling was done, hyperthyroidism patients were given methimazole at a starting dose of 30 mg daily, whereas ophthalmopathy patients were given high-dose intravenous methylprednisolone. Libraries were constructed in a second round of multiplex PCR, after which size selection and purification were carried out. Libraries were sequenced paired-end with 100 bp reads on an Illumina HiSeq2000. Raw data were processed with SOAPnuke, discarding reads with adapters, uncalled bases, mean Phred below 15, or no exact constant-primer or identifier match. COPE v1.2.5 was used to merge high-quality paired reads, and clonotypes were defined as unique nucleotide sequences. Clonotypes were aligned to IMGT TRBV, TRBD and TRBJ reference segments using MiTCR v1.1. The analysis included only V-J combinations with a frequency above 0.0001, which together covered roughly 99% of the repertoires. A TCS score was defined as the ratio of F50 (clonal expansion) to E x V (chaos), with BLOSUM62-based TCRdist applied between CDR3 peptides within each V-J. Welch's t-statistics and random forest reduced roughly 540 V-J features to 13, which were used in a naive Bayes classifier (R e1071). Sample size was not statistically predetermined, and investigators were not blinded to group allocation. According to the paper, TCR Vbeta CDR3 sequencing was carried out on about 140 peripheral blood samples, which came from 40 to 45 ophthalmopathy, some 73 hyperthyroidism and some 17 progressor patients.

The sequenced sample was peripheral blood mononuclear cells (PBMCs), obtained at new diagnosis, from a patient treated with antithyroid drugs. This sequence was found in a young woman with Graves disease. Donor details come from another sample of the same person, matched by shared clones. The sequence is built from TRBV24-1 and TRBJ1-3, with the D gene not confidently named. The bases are TGTGCCACCAGTGATTCGGGGTACGGTTCCGGAAACACCATATATTTT. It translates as CATSDSGYGSGNTIYF.